Presented here are 9 T cell receptor beta chains from one specimen sequenced in a study of blood T cell repertoires in COVID-19. This table comes from immunoSEQ multiplex PCR, and its TCRdb copy is limited to in-frame clones, with some not included. The sample consists of roughly 330,000 clones, over 70% of them appearing once. Source material: peripheral blood. The receptors shown here come from a woman aged 45-60 years with acute or convalescent COVID-19.

This chain links TRBV2 with TRBJ2-3; D remains ambiguous. V was clipped by 4 bases and J by 5 bases, with 4 bases between them. This CDR3 comprises 11 residues. The V gene's germline CDR1 is SNHLY and CDR2 FYNNEI. The CDR3 coding sequence is TGTGCCAGCAGTGTCCTAGATACGCAGTATTTT. Its translation: CASSVLDTQYF. Complete variable domain (other parts from reference TRBV2 and TRBJ2-3): EPEVTQTPSHQVTQMGQEVILRCVPISNHLYFYWYRQILGQKVEFLVSFYNNEISEKSEIFDDQFSVERPDGSNFTLKIRSTKLEDSAMYFCASSVLDTQYFGPGTRLTVL.

DNA of the CDR3: TGTGCCAGCAGAGACGACTACTACAATGAGCAGTTCTTC. Its translation: CASRDDYYNEQFF. The chain joins TRBV6-5 to TRBJ2-1, with D tentatively TRBD2 (5 bases). Trimming took off 6 bases at V and 3 bases at J, with 9 bases between the two ends. The CDR3 has 13 amino acids. Germline V gene sequence: CDR1 MNHEY, CDR2 SVGAGI.

The J gene is TRBJ1-1, the V gene TRBV9; D ambiguous. CDR1 and CDR2 (germline): SGDLS, YYNGEE. The CDR3 has 12 amino acids. V was cut by 4 bases and J by 4 bases, with 8 bases left in between. CDR3 DNA sequence: TGTGCCAGCAGCCCACAATCCACTGAAGCTTTCTTT. This codes for CASSPQSTEAFF. Based on the CDR3 plus reference TRBV9 and TRBJ1-1, the full variable domain is DSGVTQTPKHLITATGQRVTLRCSPRSGDLSVYWYQQSLDQGLQFLIQYYNGEERAKGNILERFSAQQFPDLHSELNLSSLELGDSALYFCASSPQSTEAFFGQGTRLTVV.

The chain couples TRBV5-1 to TRBJ1-1; 7 bases agree with TRBD1. This CDR3 has 16 amino acids. From germline, CDR1 is SGHRS and CDR2 YFSETQ. V shed 3 bases and J 1 base; nucleotides not matched to a gene: 9. The CDR3, as DNA: TGCGCCAGCAGCTCAGCCCAGGGGGGCCCGAACACTGAAGCTTTCTTT. This translates into CASSSAQGGPNTEAFF.

The chain employs TRBV18 and TRBJ1-1, with D possibly being TRBD1 (6 bases). CDR3 length: 13 residues. Germline V lookup: CDR1 KGHSH, CDR2 LQKENI. The V gene lost 6 bases and the J gene lost 4 bases, with 12 bases spanning the gap. CDR3 nucleotide sequence: TGTGCCAGCTCGCCCCAGGGGACCACTGAAGCTTTCTTT. Protein product: CASSPQGTTEAFF.

The V gene is TRBV29-1, the J gene TRBJ2-2; no clear D gene. The CDR3 is made up of 11 amino acids. Trimming removed 7 bases at V and 4 bases at J, with 7 bases between. Germline lookup yields CDR1 SQVTM and CDR2 ANQGSEA. CDR3 nucleotide sequence: TGCAGCGCATTCTTCACCGGGGAGCTGTTTTTT. Protein sequence: CSAFFTGELFF.

The gene calls are TRBV5-4 and TRBJ2-2; 8 positions match TRBD2. The CDR3 consists of 15 residues. Germline V lookup: CDR1 SGHNT, CDR2 YYREEE (reference sequence). Trimming removed 6 bases from V and 4 bases from J; junction bases left unmatched: 8. Written as DNA, the CDR3 is TGTGCCAGCACCGTCGACCGGGGGGGCACCGGGGAGCTGTTTTTT. Translation: CASTVDRGGTGELFF.

CDR3 sequence: CASSEKAGLETQYF. The CDR3 region has the DNA TGTGCCAGCAGTGAAAAGGCAGGGCTGGAGACCCAGTACTTC. This rearrangement joins TRBV25-1 to TRBJ2-5; weak D call: TRBD1 (5 bases). Germline V CDR1 and CDR2: MGHDK, SYGVNS. Trimming shortened V by 2 bases and J by 5 bases, and 12 bases separated the two germline ends. The CDR3 contains 14 residues.

This rearrangement joins TRBV30 to TRBJ1-2; D remains ambiguous. Germline V gene sequence: CDR1 GTSNPN, CDR2 SVGIG (reference sequence). With 0 bases removed from V and 8 bases from J, the gap between germline ends came to 10 bases. The CDR3 has 12 residues. The CDR3 nucleotides are TGTGCCTGGAGTGTGGAGGAGTACGGCTACACCTTC. The encoded protein is CAWSVEEYGYTF.